This T cell receptor (beta chain) was observed in a study of CD8 T cells in acute hepatitis C reinfection. Time point indicated: naive CD8 control sorted from an acute-time-point sample. Acute primary HCV infection: positive HCV RNA or antibody test after negative test within 24 weeks. Sequenced by immunoSEQ multiplex PCR; TCRdb stores in-frame clones only, minus some. The repertoire holds approximately 40,000 clones, with over 75% as singletons. This CDR3 is built from 15 residues. CDR1 MGHRA and CDR2 YSYEKL come from the germline V gene. V lost 4 bases, J lost 4 bases, and 17 bases lay in between. Remarks on this clone: Antigen: not known.

Whole-study findings and limits: Alphabeta pairing of public clonotypes could not be determined from bulk TCRbeta data. TRBV04 and TRBV06 were preferentially used in all groups, not explained by naive pool overrepresentation.

The clonotype originates from a woman aged 18-35 years who spontaneously cleared hepatitis C infection. The sequenced sample consisted of naive CD8+ T cells from PBMCs. The chain combines TRBV4-1 with TRBJ2-7; D not resolved. The DNA of the CDR3 is TGCGCCAGCAGCCCCCTGAAAGGGCAGGTTTACGAGCAGTACTTC. Its translation: CASSPLKGQVYEQYF.